Listed below are T cell receptor beta chains from one sample, sequenced in a study of blood T cells in healthy people across ages. Via MiXCR, TCRdb re-called the 5' RACE reads, giving one row per CDR3 protein. Counted here are more than 650,000 distinct CDR3 sequences, roughly 25% occurring once; the ten biggest clones make up around 3%. These data were also reused for a study on T cells of mothers and their children.

The sample comprised blood. These receptors originate from a boy between 10 and 17 years old in good health. CDR3s include the opening cysteine and the closing phenylalanine or tryptophan. A D gene is named only where the DNA matches it firmly. Clone size is stated in some rows and not others, as once, few, many or a class when expanded.

J | size | V | D | DNA | CDR3
TRBJ1-3 | few | TRBV18 | NA | TGTGCCAGCTCACCCCGCTCCGGGGTTGAAGAGGGAAACACCATATATTTT | CASSPRSGVEEGNTIYF
TRBJ2-1 | few | TRBV7-2 | TRBD2 | TGTGCCAGCAATGGCGGGGGGTCCTCCTACAATGAGCAGTTCTTC | CASNGGGSSYNEQFF
TRBJ2-7 | few | TRBV7-9 | NA | TGTGCCAGCAGCTTGGGGAACTTGTACCACTCTTTC | CASSLGNLYHSF
TRBJ2-3 | few | TRBV7-3 | NA | TGTGCCAGCAGCGCCTGGCCTGGTAGCACAGATACGCAGTATTTT | CASSAWPGSTDTQYF
TRBJ2-7 | few | TRBV5-1 | TRBD1 | TGCGCCAGCAAGACAGGGGTTATTGGCTACGAGCAGTACTTC | CASKTGVIGYEQYF
TRBJ2-7 | NA | TRBV4-1 | TRBD2 | TGTGCCAGCAGCCAAGGCCTAGCGGGGTACTACGAGCAGTACTTC | CASSQGLAGYYEQYF
TRBJ2-7 | few | TRBV4-1 | TRBD1 | TGCGCCAGCAGCCGAGAAGGGACCCCAGGGGGCGAGCAGTACTTC | CASSREGTPGGEQYF
TRBJ2-3 | NA | TRBV2 | TRBD2 | TGTGCCAGCAGGCCGGGACTAGCTAGCACAGATACGCAGTATTTT | CASRPGLASTDTQYF
TRBJ1-2 | NA | TRBV20-1 | NA | TGCAGTGCTAGAGGGGTTTATGGCTACACCTTC | CSARGVYGYTF
TRBJ2-5 | many | TRBV12-3/TRBV12-4 | NA | TGTGCCAGCAGTCCATTTGGTGGCCAAGAGACCCAGTACTTC | CASSPFGGQETQYF
TRBJ2-5 | NA | TRBV9 | TRBD2 | TGTGCCAGCAGCCACCGCACGACTAGCGTAGGGGAGACCCAGTACTTC | CASSHRTTSVGETQYF
TRBJ1-3 | NA | TRBV7-2 | NA | TGTGCCAGCAGCTTCGATCCAGGGTATCCTGGAAACACCATATATTTT | CASSFDPGYPGNTIYF
TRBJ2-1 | few | TRBV5-1 | NA | TGCGCCAGCAGCCCCCCCAGCGCTAATAACTCCTACAATGAGCAGTTCTTC | CASSPPSANNSYNEQFF
TRBJ2-1 | NA | TRBV6-5 | TRBD1 | TGTGCCAGCAGTCCTGGGACAGGTGCCTTGGGGGAGCAGTTCTTC | CASSPGTGALGEQFF
TRBJ1-1 | few | TRBV6-2/TRBV6-3 | NA | TGTGCCAGCAGTTACGGGACCACGTGGAACACTGAAGCTTTCTTT | CASSYGTTWNTEAFF
TRBJ1-1 | NA | TRBV7-9 | NA | TGTGCCAGCAGCTTAACAGCTGAAGCTTTCTTT | CASSLTAEAFF
TRBJ2-1 | few | TRBV14 | TRBD2 | TGTGCCAGCAGCCAGGCCGGGACTACGTTCAATGAGCAGTTCTTC | CASSQAGTTFNEQFF
TRBJ2-2 | few | TRBV7-7 | NA | TGTGCCAGCAGCTACACAGGGAACACCGGGGAGCTGTTTTTT | CASSYTGNTGELFF
TRBJ1-1 | few | TRBV29-1 | NA | TGCAGCGTTGGACAGCGGGGGACTGAAGCTTTCTTT | CSVGQRGTEAFF
TRBJ1-2 | few | TRBV29-1 | NA | TGCAGCGTTGAACGGGGATCTATGGGCTACACCTTC | CSVERGSMGYTF
TRBJ2-1 | few | TRBV9 | NA | TGTGCCAGCAGCGACGGCGGCAATGAGCAGTTCTTC | CASSDGGNEQFF
TRBJ1-2 | few | TRBV7-3 | NA | TGTGCCAGCAGCTTAAACGGGGAGGGGAACTATGGCTACACCTTC | CASSLNGEGNYGYTF
TRBJ2-1 | few | TRBV7-9 | NA | TGTGCCAGCAGCTTAGCACACAGGGAATTAGTAAGCGGGCAGTTCTTC | CASSLAHRELVSGQFF
TRBJ1-2 | few | TRBV12-3/TRBV12-4 | NA | TGTGCCAGCAGTCGGGGGGTTGAGGGTAACTATGGCTACACCTTC | CASSRGVEGNYGYTF
TRBJ1-1 | NA | TRBV28 | NA | TGTGCCAGCAGTTTACCCCCCAGGGAAGCTGAAGCTTTCTTT | CASSLPPREAEAFF
TRBJ2-5 | NA | TRBV7-2 | NA | TGTGCCAGCAGCCTAGCGCTTGGGGACCAAGAGACCCAGTACTTC | CASSLALGDQETQYF
TRBJ2-3 | few | TRBV20-1 | NA | TGCAGTGCTAGCCCGGACTGGCTCGCAGATACGCAGTATTTT | CSASPDWLADTQYF
TRBJ2-4 | once | TRBV7-2 | TRBD2 | TGTGCCAGCAGCCCTAGGTCGGGGGGCCTAGCGGGAGCCAAAAACATTCAGTACTTC | CASSPRSGGLAGAKNIQYF
TRBJ2-3 | NA | TRBV14 | NA | TGTGCCAGCAGTCGGGCTGGGACTAGCACAGATACGCAGTATTTT | CASSRAGTSTDTQYF
TRBJ2-3 | NA | TRBV5-1 | TRBD2 | TGCGCCAGCAGCTTTAGCGGGGGGGCCCTAGGTACGCAGTATTTT | CASSFSGGALGTQYF
TRBJ2-5 | NA | TRBV29-1 | TRBD2 | TGCAGCGTCGAGACTAGCGGGGGGAGGGAGACCCAGTACTTC | CSVETSGGRETQYF
TRBJ2-3 | few | TRBV6-6 | NA | TGTGCCAGCAGTCCGCTGGCCGTCACAGATACGCAGTATTTT | CASSPLAVTDTQYF
TRBJ2-5 | few | TRBV11-2 | NA | TGTGCCAGCAGCTTAGATCCGCCGAACCAAGAGACCCAGTACTTC | CASSLDPPNQETQYF
TRBJ2-7 | few | TRBV6-1 | NA | TGTGCCAGCAGTGAACCCACCCCTAGCTCCGAGCAGTACTTC | CASSEPTPSSEQYF
TRBJ2-4 | once | TRBV29-1 | NA | TGCAGCGTTGAAGATCCGGGCGGGTACATTCAGTACTTC | CSVEDPGGYIQYF
TRBJ1-4 | once | TRBV2 | TRBD1 | TGTGCCAGCAGGTCCGGGACAGAGGAAAAACTGTTTTTT | CASRSGTEEKLFF
TRBJ2-3 | NA | TRBV5-1 | TRBD2 | TGCGCCGGCAGCGGGGGGGCCTCAGATACGCAGTATTTT | CAGSGGASDTQYF
TRBJ2-5 | NA | TRBV20-1 | NA | TGCAGTGCTCACCCCCGGCAAGTCCAAGAGACCCAGTACTTC | CSAHPRQVQETQYF
TRBJ2-1 | NA | TRBV11-2 | NA | TGTGCCAGCAGCTTGGGGGGACTGATCTACAATGAGCAGTTCTTC | CASSLGGLIYNEQFF
TRBJ1-5 | NA | TRBV7-9 | NA | TGTGCCAGCAGCTTAGGAGTCACCCCGGCGCATTTT | CASSLGVTPAHF
TRBJ2-5 | once | TRBV7-8 | NA | TGTGCCAGCAGCTTAAACGGGGGCGGGGGTCCGGGGGAGGCCCAGTACTTC | CASSLNGGGGPGEAQYF
TRBJ1-1 | NA | TRBV20-1 | TRBD1 | TGCAGTGCACCGGGACAGGGAAGGACTGAAGCTTTCTTT | CSAPGQGRTEAFF
TRBJ1-2 | NA | TRBV12-3/TRBV12-4 | TRBD1 | TGTGCCAGCAGCCCTCAACAGGGGATGAGGGGCTACACCTTC | CASSPQQGMRGYTF